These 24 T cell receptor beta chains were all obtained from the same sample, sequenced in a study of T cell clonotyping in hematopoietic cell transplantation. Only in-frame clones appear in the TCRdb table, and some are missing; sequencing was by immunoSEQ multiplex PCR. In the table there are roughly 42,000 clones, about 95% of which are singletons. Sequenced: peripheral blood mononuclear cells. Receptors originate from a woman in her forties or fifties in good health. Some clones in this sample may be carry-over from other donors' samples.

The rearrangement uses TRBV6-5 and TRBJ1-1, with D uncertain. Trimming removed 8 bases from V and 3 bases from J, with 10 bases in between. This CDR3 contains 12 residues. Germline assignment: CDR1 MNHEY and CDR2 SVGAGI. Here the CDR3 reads CASSRGDTEAFF. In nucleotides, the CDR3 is TGTGCCAGCTCACGGGGAGACACTGAAGCTTTCTTT.

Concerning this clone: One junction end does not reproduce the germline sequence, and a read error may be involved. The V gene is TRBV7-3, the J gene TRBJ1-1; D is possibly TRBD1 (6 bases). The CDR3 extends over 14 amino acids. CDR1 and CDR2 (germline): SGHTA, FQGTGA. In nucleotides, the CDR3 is TGTGCCAGCAGTTTAAGGGCCAGGGGCACTGAAGCTTTCTTT. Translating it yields CASSLRARGTEAFF.

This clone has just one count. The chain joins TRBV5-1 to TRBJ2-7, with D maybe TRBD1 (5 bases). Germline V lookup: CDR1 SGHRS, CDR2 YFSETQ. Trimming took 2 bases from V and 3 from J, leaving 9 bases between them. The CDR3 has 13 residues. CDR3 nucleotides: TGCGCCAGCAGCTTAGAAGGGGTCTACGAGCAGTACTTC. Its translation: CASSLEGVYEQYF.

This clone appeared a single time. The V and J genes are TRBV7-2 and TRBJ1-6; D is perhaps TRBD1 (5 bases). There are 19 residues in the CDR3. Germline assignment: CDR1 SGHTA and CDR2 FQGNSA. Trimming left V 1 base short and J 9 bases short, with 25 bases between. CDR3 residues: CASSLVSGLIGEGRSPLHF. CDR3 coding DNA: TGTGCCAGCAGCTTAGTATCGGGACTCATAGGAGAAGGACGTTCACCCCTCCACTTT. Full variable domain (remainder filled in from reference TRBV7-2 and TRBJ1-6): GAGVSQSPSNKVTEKGKDVELRCDPISGHTALYWYRQSLGQGLEFLIYFQGNSAPDKSGLPSDRFSAERTGGSVSTLTIQRTQQEDSAVYLCASSLVSGLIGEGRSPLHFGNGTRLTVT.

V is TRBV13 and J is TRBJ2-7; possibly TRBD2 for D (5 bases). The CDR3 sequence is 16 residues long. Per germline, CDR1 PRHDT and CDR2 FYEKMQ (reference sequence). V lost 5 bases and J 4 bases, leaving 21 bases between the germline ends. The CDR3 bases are TGTGCCAGCAGCCTCTACGGGGTTACCGATGCGTACGAGCAGTACTTC. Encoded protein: CASSLYGVTDAYEQYF.

CDR3 coding DNA: TGTGCCAGTACCGAGTCTAACCAAAGGTGGGATACGCAGTATTTT. Its translation: CASTESNQRWDTQYF. The chain is built from TRBV19 and TRBJ2-3, with unresolved D. V was cut by 7 bases and J by 6 bases, with 20 bases left in between. The germline V gene encodes CDR1 LNHDA and CDR2 SQIVND (reference sequence). The CDR3 is 15 residues long.

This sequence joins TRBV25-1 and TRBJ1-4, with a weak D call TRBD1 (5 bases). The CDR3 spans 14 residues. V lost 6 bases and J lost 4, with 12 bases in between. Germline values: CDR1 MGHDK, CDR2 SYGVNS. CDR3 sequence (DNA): TGTGCCAGCAGGTCCCGGACATTTAATGAAAAACTGTTTTTT. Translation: CASRSRTFNEKLFF.

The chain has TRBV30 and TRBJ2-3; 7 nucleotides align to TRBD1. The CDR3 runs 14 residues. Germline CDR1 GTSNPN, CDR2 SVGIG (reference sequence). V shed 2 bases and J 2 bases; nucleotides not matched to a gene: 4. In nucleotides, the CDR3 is TGTGCCTGGAGTAAGGACAGGAACACAGATACGCAGTATTTT. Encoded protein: CAWSKDRNTDTQYF.

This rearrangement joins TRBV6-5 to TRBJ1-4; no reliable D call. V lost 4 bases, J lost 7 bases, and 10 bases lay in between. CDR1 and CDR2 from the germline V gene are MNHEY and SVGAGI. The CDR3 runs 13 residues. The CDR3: CASSLQHSEKLFF. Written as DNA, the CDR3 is TGTGCCAGCAGTTTACAGCATTCTGAAAAACTGTTTTTT.

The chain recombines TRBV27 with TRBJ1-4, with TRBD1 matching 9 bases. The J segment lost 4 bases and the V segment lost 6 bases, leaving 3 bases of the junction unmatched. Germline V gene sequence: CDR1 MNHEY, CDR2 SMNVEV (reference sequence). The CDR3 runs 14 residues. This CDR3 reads CASRTGGLNEKLFF. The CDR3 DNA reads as TGTGCCAGCAGGACAGGGGGGCTTAATGAAAAACTGTTTTTT. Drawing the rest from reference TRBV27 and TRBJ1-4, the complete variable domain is EAQVTQNPRYLITVTGKKLTVTCSQNMNHEYMSWYRQDPGLGLRQIYYSMNVEVTDKGDVPEGYKVSRKEKRNFPLILESPSPNQTSLYFCASRTGGLNEKLFFGSGTQLSVL.

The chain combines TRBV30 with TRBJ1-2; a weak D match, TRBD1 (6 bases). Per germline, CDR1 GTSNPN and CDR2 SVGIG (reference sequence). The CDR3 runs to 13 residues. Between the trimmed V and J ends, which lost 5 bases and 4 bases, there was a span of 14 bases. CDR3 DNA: TGTGCCTGGGACCTACAGGGATCCTATGGCTACACCTTC. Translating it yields CAWDLQGSYGYTF.

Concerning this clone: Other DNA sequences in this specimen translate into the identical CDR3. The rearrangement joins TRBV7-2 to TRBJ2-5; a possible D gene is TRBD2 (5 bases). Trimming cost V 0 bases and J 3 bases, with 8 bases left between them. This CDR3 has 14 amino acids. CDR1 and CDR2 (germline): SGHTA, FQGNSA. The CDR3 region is CASSLASGEETQYF. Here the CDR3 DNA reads TGTGCCAGCAGCTTAGCCAGCGGAGAAGAGACCCAGTACTTC.

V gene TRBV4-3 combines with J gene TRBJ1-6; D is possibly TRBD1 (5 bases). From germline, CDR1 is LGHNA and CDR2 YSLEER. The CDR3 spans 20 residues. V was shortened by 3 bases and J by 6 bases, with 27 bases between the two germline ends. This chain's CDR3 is CASSQKPQTRTIEVNSPLHF. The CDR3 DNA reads TGCGCCAGCAGCCAGAAACCGCAAACTCGGACAATTGAGGTTAATTCACCCCTCCACTTT.

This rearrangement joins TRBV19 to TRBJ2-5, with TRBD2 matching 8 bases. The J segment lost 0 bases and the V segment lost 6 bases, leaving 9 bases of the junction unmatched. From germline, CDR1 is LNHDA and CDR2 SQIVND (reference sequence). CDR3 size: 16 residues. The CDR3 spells CASSYSGEGYQETQYF. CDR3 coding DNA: TGTGCCAGTAGCTATAGCGGGGAGGGGTACCAAGAGACCCAGTACTTC.

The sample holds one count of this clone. The DNA for the CDR3 is TGCGCCAGCAGCTATAGCGGGGTTCCCTACGAGCAGTACTTC. It yields the protein CASSYSGVPYEQYF. This rearrangement joins TRBV5-1 to TRBJ2-7; 8 positions match TRBD2. Germline assignment: CDR1 SGHRS and CDR2 YFSETQ. The CDR3 covers 14 residues. Losses at the gene ends were 3 bases for V and 2 bases for J; bases not matched to a gene: 4.

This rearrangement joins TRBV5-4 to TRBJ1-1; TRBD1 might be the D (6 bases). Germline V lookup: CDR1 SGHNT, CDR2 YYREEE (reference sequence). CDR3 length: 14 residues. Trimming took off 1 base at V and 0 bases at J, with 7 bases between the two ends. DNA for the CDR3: TGTGCCAGCAGCTTGCGACAGGTGAACACTGAAGCTTTCTTT. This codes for CASSLRQVNTEAFF.

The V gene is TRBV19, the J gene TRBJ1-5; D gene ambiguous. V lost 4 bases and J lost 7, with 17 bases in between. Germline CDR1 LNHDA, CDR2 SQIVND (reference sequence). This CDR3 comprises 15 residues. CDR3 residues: CASSKPRAERQPQHF. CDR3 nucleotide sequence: TGTGCCAGTAGTAAGCCTAGGGCAGAGCGACAGCCCCAGCATTTT.

CDR3: CAWSSGTKVRYTF. The CDR3 nucleotides read TGTGCCTGGAGTTCCGGGACTAAAGTTCGCTACACCTTC. The rearrangement links TRBV30 to TRBJ1-2; D may be TRBD1 (5 bases). Germline values: CDR1 GTSNPN, CDR2 SVGIG (reference sequence). V gave up 2 bases and J gave up 9 bases, with 16 bases separating them. This CDR3 has 13 amino acids.

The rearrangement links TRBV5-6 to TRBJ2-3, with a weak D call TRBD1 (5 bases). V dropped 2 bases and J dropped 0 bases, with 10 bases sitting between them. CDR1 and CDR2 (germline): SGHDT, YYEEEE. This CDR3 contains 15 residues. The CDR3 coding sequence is TGTGCCAGCAGCTTCCAGGGCCTAAGCACAGATACGCAGTATTTT. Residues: CASSFQGLSTDTQYF.

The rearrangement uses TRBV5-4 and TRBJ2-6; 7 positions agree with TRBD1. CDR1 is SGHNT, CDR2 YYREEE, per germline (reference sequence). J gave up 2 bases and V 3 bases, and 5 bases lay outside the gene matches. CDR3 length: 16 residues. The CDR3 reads CASSSDRMAGANVLTF. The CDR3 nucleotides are TGTGCCAGCAGCTCGGACAGGATGGCTGGGGCCAACGTCCTGACTTTC.

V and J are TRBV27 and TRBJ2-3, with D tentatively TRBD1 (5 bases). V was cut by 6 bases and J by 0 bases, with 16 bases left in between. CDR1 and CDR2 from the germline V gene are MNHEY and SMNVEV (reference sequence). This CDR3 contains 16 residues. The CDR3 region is CASRQVGTESTDTQYF. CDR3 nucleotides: TGTGCCAGCAGACAGGTCGGAACGGAGAGCACAGATACGCAGTATTTT.

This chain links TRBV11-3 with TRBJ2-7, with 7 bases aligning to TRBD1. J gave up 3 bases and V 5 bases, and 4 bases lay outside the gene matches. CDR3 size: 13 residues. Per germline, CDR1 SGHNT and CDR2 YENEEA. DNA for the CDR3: TGTGCCAGCAGCCGACGACAGGGCTACGAGCAGTACTTC. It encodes CASSRRQGYEQYF.

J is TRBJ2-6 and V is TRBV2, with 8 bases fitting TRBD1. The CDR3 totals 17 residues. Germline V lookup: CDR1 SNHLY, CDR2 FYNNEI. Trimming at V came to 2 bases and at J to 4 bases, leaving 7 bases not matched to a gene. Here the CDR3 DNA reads TGTGCCAGCAGTGAAAGGCAGGGGGCGCCCGGGGCCAACGTCCTGACTTTC. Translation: CASSERQGAPGANVLTF.

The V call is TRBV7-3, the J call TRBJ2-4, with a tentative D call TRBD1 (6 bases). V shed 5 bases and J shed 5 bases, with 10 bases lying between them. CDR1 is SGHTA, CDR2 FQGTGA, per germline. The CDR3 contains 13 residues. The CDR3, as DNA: TGTGCCAGCAGCCCGGGACACCAAAACATTCAGTACTTC. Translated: CASSPGHQNIQYF.